The 13 T cell receptor beta chains in this list originate from one sample, sequenced in a study of cytomegalovirus exposure and HLA in healthy donors. PCR involved 60 Vbeta and 13 Jbeta primers. TCRdb's table, derived via immunoSEQ multiplex PCR, lists solely in-frame clones and lacks some. The sample holds about 69,000 clones, less than 70% seen once. Sequenced sample: PBMCs. Receptors originate from a young woman in good health and CMV-seronegative.

This chain uses TRBV6-5 with TRBJ2-2; D perhaps matches TRBD2 (6 bases). Per the germline V gene, CDR1 is MNHEY and CDR2 is SVGAGI. The V end lost 10 bases, the J end lost 3 bases, and 15 bases lay between the germline ends. The length of the CDR3 is 14 residues. CDR3 nucleotide sequence: TGTGCCACCGGGACTGGAGAATACACCGGGGAGCTGTTTTTT. It encodes CATGTGEYTGELFF.

The genes are TRBV7-3 and TRBJ1-1, with 7 bases lining up with TRBD1. CDR3 length equals 13 residues. Trimming removed 5 bases from V and 2 bases from J; junction bases left unmatched: 2. Germline-derived CDR1 and CDR2 are SGHTA and FQGTGA. CDR3 nucleotide sequence: TGTGCCAGCAGCCGGGACAGAAACACTGAAGCTTTCTTT. Its translation: CASSRDRNTEAFF.

Of note for this clone: The junction does not match germline at one end; this may be a read error. The rearrangement joins TRBV28 to TRBJ1-2; D not certain. This CDR3 region has 12 residues. Germline V gives CDR1 MDHEN, CDR2 SYDVKM. The CDR3 DNA is TGTGCCAGCAGTTTAGTTTGGGGAGCTACGGACTTC. This gives the protein CASSLVWGATDF.

The rearrangement links TRBV30 to TRBJ1-2; no definite D call. The CDR3 sequence is 13 residues long. Trimming took off 2 bases at V and 4 bases at J, with 11 bases between the two ends. CDR1 and CDR2 from the germline V gene are GTSNPN and SVGIG (reference sequence). The CDR3 nucleotides are TGTGCCTGGAGTCCGCAGGAGGTCTATGGCTACACCTTC. Translated, it gives CAWSPQEVYGYTF.

The rearrangement links TRBV9 to TRBJ1-1, with TRBD1 matching 8 bases. Germline assignment: CDR1 SGDLS and CDR2 YYNGEE. The CDR3 is 15 residues long. V shed 3 bases and J 4 bases; nucleotides not matched to a gene: 8. The CDR3 DNA reads as TGTGCCAGCAGCGCCCATCAGGGGGCAGGCACTGAAGCTTTCTTT. It yields the protein CASSAHQGAGTEAFF.

This clone was counted a few times. The V gene is TRBV18, the J gene TRBJ2-2, with 9 bases matching TRBD1. CDR1 is KGHSH and CDR2 is LQKENI in the germline V gene. This CDR3 spans 18 amino acids. V lost 1 base and J lost 1; bases outside the gene matches: 7. This CDR3 is CASSPQPGQGWNTGELFF. CDR3 nucleotides: TGTGCCAGCTCACCACAACCGGGACAGGGATGGAACACCGGGGAGCTGTTTTTT.

This clone has a count of ten or more. The chain uses TRBV9 and TRBJ1-2; maybe TRBD1 (6 bases). Germline V lookup: CDR1 SGDLS, CDR2 YYNGEE. V was pared by 4 bases and J by 3 bases, with 13 bases between. The CDR3 has 14 residues. This CDR3 is CASSTRDTDYGYTF. The CDR3 DNA reads as TGTGCCAGCAGCACCCGGGACACGGACTATGGCTACACCTTC.

V is TRBV10-2 and J is TRBJ2-3; TRBD2 matches 10 bases. After removal of 7 bases from V and 4 bases from J, the junction contained 5 bases not matched to a gene. Germline V gene lookup returns CDR1 WSHSY and CDR2 SAAADI. The CDR3 sequence is 14 residues long. In DNA form, the CDR3 reads TGCGCCAGCAAGGGTAGCGGGGGGTCAGATACGCAGTATTTT. Amino acids: CASKGSGGSDTQYF.

This clone appeared once. This chain joins TRBV2 and TRBJ2-7; 9 bases are a match to TRBD1. This CDR3 spans 14 amino acids. Germline V CDR1 and CDR2: SNHLY, FYNNEI. Losses at the gene ends were 7 bases for V and 0 bases for J; bases not matched to a gene: 4. This CDR3 reads CASNRDRASYEQYF. CDR3 coding DNA: TGTGCCAGCAATAGGGACAGGGCCTCCTACGAGCAGTACTTC.

V and J are TRBV4-2 and TRBJ1-5; D uncertain. Germline values: CDR1 LGHNA, CDR2 YNFKEQ. The CDR3 sequence is 15 residues long. V was clipped by 4 bases and J by 1 base, with 11 bases between them. The CDR3 DNA reads as TGTGCCAGCAGCCGGGAGCCACAGAGCAATCAGCCCCAGCATTTT. Residues: CASSREPQSNQPQHF.

The chain employs TRBV7-6 and TRBJ1-4; TRBD1 matches 8 bases. J was trimmed by 4 bases and V by 2 bases; bases with no gene match: 6. The length of the CDR3 is 16 residues. CDR1 is SGHVS and CDR2 is FNYEAQ in the germline V gene. CDR3 loop: CASSLKSRGLNEKLFF. CDR3 nucleotide sequence: TGTGCCAGCAGCTTAAAAAGCAGGGGGCTTAATGAAAAACTGTTTTTT.

The sample holds a few counts of this clone. The chain employs TRBV7-6 and TRBJ2-1, with 7 positions matching TRBD1. This CDR3 is built from 17 residues. From germline, CDR1 is SGHVS and CDR2 FNYEAQ. The ends lost 1 base at V and 0 bases at J; junction bases unmatched: 6. In DNA, the CDR3 is TGTGCCAGCAGCTTAGAATTTAGGGACAGCTCCTACAATGAGCAGTTCTTC. It is translated as CASSLEFRDSSYNEQFF.

The chain couples TRBV27 to TRBJ1-1; D gene uncertain. This CDR3 spans 12 amino acids. V was cut by 6 bases and J by 11 bases, with 16 bases left in between. Germline V gene data show CDR1 as MNHEY and CDR2 as SMNVEV (reference sequence). CDR3 residues: CASRGQALEAFF. DNA for the CDR3: TGTGCCAGCAGAGGCCAGGCCCTCGAGGCTTTCTTT.